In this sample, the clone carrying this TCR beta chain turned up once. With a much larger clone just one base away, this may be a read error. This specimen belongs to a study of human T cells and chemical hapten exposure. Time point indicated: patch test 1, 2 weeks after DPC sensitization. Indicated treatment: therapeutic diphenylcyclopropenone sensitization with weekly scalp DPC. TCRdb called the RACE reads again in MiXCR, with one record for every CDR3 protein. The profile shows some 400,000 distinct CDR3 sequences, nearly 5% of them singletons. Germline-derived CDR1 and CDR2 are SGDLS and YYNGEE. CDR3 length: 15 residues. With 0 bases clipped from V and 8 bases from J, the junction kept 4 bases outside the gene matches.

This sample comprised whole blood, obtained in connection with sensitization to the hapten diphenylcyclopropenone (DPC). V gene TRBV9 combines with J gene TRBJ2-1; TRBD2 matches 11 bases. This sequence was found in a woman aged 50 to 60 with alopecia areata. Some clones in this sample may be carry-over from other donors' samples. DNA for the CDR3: TGTGCCAGCAGCGTAGGACTAGCGGGACGAGATGAGCAGTTCTTC. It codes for CASSVGLAGRDEQFF.